This entry lists 30 T cell receptor beta chains sequenced from one sample in a study of response to subunit inactivated influenza vaccine. One entry per CDR3 protein, called by TCRdb with MiXCR from the RT-PCR reads. The table has approximately 310,000 distinct CDR3 sequences, 20% to 25% seen once. Sequencing was performed on PBMCs from blood, taken 21 months after vaccination. The receptor source for this set is a man between 50 and 75 years old who received an inactivated influenza vaccine.

A few counts support this clonotype. The chain recombines TRBV12-3 or TRBV12-4 with TRBJ1-5, with a tentative D call TRBD1 (6 bases). This CDR3 spans 15 amino acids. Trimming stripped 6 bases from V and 0 bases from J, with 12 bases between. As DNA, the CDR3 is TGTGCCAGCAGAACCACAGGGAATAGCAATCAGCCCCAGCATTTT. Its translation is CASRTTGNSNQPQHF.

The genes are TRBV20-1 and TRBJ2-7, with TRBD1 identical over 11 bases. This CDR3 has 14 amino acids. Germline lookup yields CDR1 DFQATT and CDR2 SNEGSKA (reference sequence). The junction had 4 bases not matched to a gene; V was cut back by 1 base and J by 5 bases. CDR3 coding DNA: TGCAGTGCTAGAGTAGGGACAGGGGGTAACGAGCAGTACTTC. Its protein is CSARVGTGGNEQYF.

This clonotype appeared a few times. V usage is TRBV29-1 and J usage is TRBJ1-5, with TRBD1 as a possible D gene (5 bases). The CDR3 loop spans 13 amino acids. Trimming removed 6 bases from V and 0 bases from J, with 9 bases in between. Germline V gene sequence: CDR1 SQVTM, CDR2 ANQGSEA. The CDR3 loop is CSVQDTSNQPQHF. The CDR3 DNA is TGCAGCGTCCAGGACACTAGCAATCAGCCCCAGCATTTT. Drawing the rest from reference TRBV29-1 and TRBJ1-5, the complete variable domain is SAVISQKPSRDICQRGTSLTIQCQVDSQVTMMFWYRQQPGQSLTLIATANQGSEATYESGFVIDKFPISRPNLTFSTLTVSNMSPEDSSIYLCSVQDTSNQPQHFGDGTRLSIL.

This clonotype came up many times. The rearrangement uses TRBV28 and TRBJ1-2; D unclear. CDR3 length equals 13 residues. Between the trimmed V and J ends, which lost 5 bases and 8 bases, there was a span of 15 bases. The germline V gene has CDR1 MDHEN and CDR2 SYDVKM. For the CDR3, the DNA is TGTGCCAGCAGTCCCCAGTCCCCTCGCGGCTACACCTTC. It codes for CASSPQSPRGYTF.

This clonotype came up a few times. This chain joins TRBV28 and TRBJ1-2, with D perhaps matching TRBD1 (5 bases). This CDR3 is 14 amino acids long. The V gene lost 6 bases and the J gene lost 4 bases, with 15 bases spanning the gap. Germline V gene lookup returns CDR1 MDHEN and CDR2 SYDVKM. Here the CDR3 DNA reads TGTGCCAGCAGGTTTCGATCGGGGCTCTATGGCTACACCTTC. This sequence encodes CASRFRSGLYGYTF.

This clonotype was recorded at least ten times. The rearrangement joins TRBV12-3 or TRBV12-4 to TRBJ2-5; no firm D call. CDR3 length equals 10 residues. Trimming removed 6 bases at V and 4 bases at J, with 3 bases between. CDR3 in DNA: TGTGCCAGCAGCCGAGAGACCCAGTACTTC. The encoded protein is CASSRETQYF.

This clonotype was seen only a few times. V usage is TRBV10-2 and J usage is TRBJ2-7, with D perhaps given as TRBD1 or TRBD2 (7 bases each). V lost 8 bases and J lost 4, with 24 bases in between. CDR3 length: 16 amino acids. Per the germline V gene, CDR1 is WSHSY and CDR2 is SAAADI. The CDR3: CASPTSGTAGLYEQYF. DNA of the CDR3: TGCGCCAGCCCAACAAGCGGGACAGCGGGCCTTTACGAGCAGTACTTC.

The chain is built from TRBV12-3 or TRBV12-4 and TRBJ1-2; no reliable D call. The CDR3 is 15 residues long. Between the trimmed V and J ends, which lost 5 bases and 7 bases, there was a span of 20 bases. CDR3 coding DNA: TGTGCCAGCAGTCGCTCCGGGATGACTATTTCTGGCTACACCTTC. Residues: CASSRSGMTISGYTF.

The rearrangement links TRBV20-1 to TRBJ2-7; TRBD2 is a possible D gene (5 bases). The germline gives CDR1 DFQATT, CDR2 SNEGSKA (reference sequence). The CDR3 totals 15 residues. V lost 1 base, J lost 2 bases, and 15 bases lay in between. The chain's CDR3 is CSARVTLSATYEQYF. The CDR3 DNA reads TGCAGTGCTAGAGTAACCCTTAGCGCCACCTACGAGCAGTACTTC.

V and J are TRBV29-1 and TRBJ1-3, with a weak D call TRBD1 (6 bases). Trimming stripped 5 bases from V and 0 bases from J, with 23 bases between. In germline, CDR1 is SQVTM, CDR2 ANQGSEA. This CDR3 has 18 residues. CDR3 loop: CSVTSGALGPLSGNTIYF. The DNA for the CDR3 is TGCAGCGTTACGTCAGGGGCGCTCGGCCCCCTCTCTGGAAACACCATATATTTT. The full variable domain, with the rest looked up from reference TRBV29-1 and TRBJ1-3, is SAVISQKPSRDICQRGTSLTIQCQVDSQVTMMFWYRQQPGQSLTLIATANQGSEATYESGFVIDKFPISRPNLTFSTLTVSNMSPEDSSIYLCSVTSGALGPLSGNTIYFGEGSWLTVV.

The V and J genes are TRBV12-3 or TRBV12-4 and TRBJ2-7; D remains unclear. The V end was cut by 6 bases, the J end by 3 bases, with 9 bases between. The CDR3 runs to 12 residues. CDR3 nucleotide sequence: TGTGCCAGCAGGAAACAAGTCTACGAGCAGTACTTC. Protein product: CASRKQVYEQYF.

The V gene is TRBV28, the J gene TRBJ2-7, with D uncertain. Germline assignment: CDR1 MDHEN and CDR2 SYDVKM. The CDR3 covers 14 residues. The V and J ends lost 5 bases and 6 bases respectively, with 17 bases between them. CDR3 loop: CASSPPQPSPEQYF. The DNA for the CDR3 is TGTGCCAGCAGTCCCCCCCAGCCGAGCCCCGAGCAGTACTTC.

CDR3 sequence reads: CASSLTPYSNQPQHF. CDR3 DNA: TGTGCCAGCAGCCTGACACCCTATAGCAATCAGCCCCAGCATTTT. The rearrangement links TRBV5-5 to TRBJ1-5; no definite D call. V was shortened by 4 bases and J by 0 bases, with 11 bases between the two germline ends. This CDR3 comprises 15 residues. CDR1 is SGHKS, CDR2 YYEKEE, per germline (reference sequence).

The sample holds a few counts of this clonotype. The chain couples TRBV5-1 to TRBJ2-1, with 11 bases matching TRBD2. The CDR3 is 15 amino acids. Germline values: CDR1 SGHRS, CDR2 YFSETQ. The V and J ends lost 4 bases and 4 bases, in that order; junction bases with no gene match: 4. Here the CDR3 DNA reads TGCGCCAGCAGCCAGACTAGCGGGGCTTACAATGAGCAGTTCTTC. This codes for CASSQTSGAYNEQFF.

This clonotype occurred many times. CDR3 DNA: TGTGCCAGCAGTTATCAAGGTGGAAACACCATATATTTT. This translates into CASSYQGGNTIYF. This chain links TRBV28 with TRBJ1-3; D unresolved. In germline, CDR1 is MDHEN, CDR2 SYDVKM. Trimming pared 4 bases from V and 3 bases from J, leaving 7 bases between. The CDR3 sequence is 13 residues long.

The rearrangement uses TRBV5-1 and TRBJ1-5, with 9 bases matching TRBD1. The CDR3 covers 15 residues. Trimming cost V 1 base and J 5 bases; bases outside gene matches: 4. Germline V gene sequence: CDR1 SGHRS, CDR2 YFSETQ. The chain's CDR3 is CASSLTGQGHQPQHF. CDR3 in DNA: TGCGCCAGCAGCTTGACGGGACAGGGTCATCAGCCCCAGCATTTT.

The chain combines TRBV29-1 with TRBJ1-1, with 7 bases identical to TRBD1. The trim removed 7 bases at V and 6 bases at J, leaving 14 bases unmatched. Germline V gene data show CDR1 as SQVTM and CDR2 as ANQGSEA. This CDR3 has 14 amino acids. This CDR3 is CSALPQGGFAEAFF. CDR3 in DNA: TGCAGCGCTCTCCCCCAAGGGGGCTTCGCTGAAGCTTTCTTT. The entire variable domain, with the rest obtained from reference TRBV29-1 and TRBJ1-1, is as follows: SAVISQKPSRDICQRGTSLTIQCQVDSQVTMMFWYRQQPGQSLTLIATANQGSEATYESGFVIDKFPISRPNLTFSTLTVSNMSPEDSSIYLCSALPQGGFAEAFFGQGTRLTVV.

This clonotype was recorded a few times. The V and J genes are TRBV2 and TRBJ1-1, with D uncertain. Germline V lookup: CDR1 SNHLY, CDR2 FYNNEI. CDR3 size: 12 residues. The germline V and J ends were trimmed by 8 bases and 4 bases, with 11 bases remaining between them. The CDR3 is CASFPDGTEAFF. CDR3 nucleotide sequence: TGTGCCAGCTTTCCTGATGGCACTGAAGCTTTCTTT.

The chain joins TRBV6-6 to TRBJ2-7, with D unresolved. Germline V gene data show CDR1 as MNHNY and CDR2 as SVGAGI (reference sequence). V was cut by 1 base and J by 4 bases, with 8 bases left in between. The CDR3 has 13 residues. The chain's CDR3 is CASSYLAFYEQYF. CDR3 DNA: TGTGCCAGCAGTTACTTAGCCTTTTACGAGCAGTACTTC.

This clonotype was picked up many times. The chain is built from TRBV12-3 or TRBV12-4 and TRBJ1-5, with 10 bases aligning to TRBD1. This CDR3 has 15 amino acids. The ends lost 3 bases at V and 6 bases at J; junction bases unmatched: 5. The CDR3, as DNA: TGTGCCAGCAGTTTGCGACAGGGGGCGGGTCAGCCCCAGCATTTT. As protein: CASSLRQGAGQPQHF.

The V gene is TRBV7-2, the J gene TRBJ1-4; 7 nucleotides line up with TRBD1. The CDR3 spans 15 residues. The J segment lost 6 bases and the V segment lost 5 bases, leaving 9 bases of the junction unmatched. Germline V gives CDR1 SGHTA, CDR2 FQGNSA. CDR3 sequence reads: CASSERGTAYEKLFF. CDR3 in DNA: TGTGCCAGCAGCGAAAGGGGGACAGCTTATGAAAAACTGTTTTTT.

In its sample, this clonotype was seen many times. The chain uses TRBV7-9 and TRBJ1-2; the D is unclear. Germline CDR1 is SEHNR and CDR2 is FQNEAQ (reference sequence). The CDR3 sequence is 14 residues long. Trimming pared 0 bases from V and 6 bases from J, leaving 11 bases between. CDR3 loop: CASSLAQAPNGYTF. The CDR3 nucleotides read TGTGCCAGCAGCTTAGCGCAGGCTCCAAATGGCTACACCTTC.

The V call is TRBV5-1, the J call TRBJ1-1; TRBD1 matches at 7 bases. Trimming cost V 4 bases and J 3 bases; bases outside gene matches: 6. Germline V CDR1 and CDR2: SGHRS, YFSETQ. This CDR3 contains 14 residues. The CDR3 DNA reads as TGCGCCAGCAGCCAACAGGGGAGATACACTGAAGCTTTCTTT. The encoded protein is CASSQQGRYTEAFF.

This rearrangement joins TRBV4-3 to TRBJ2-1; D unclear. Germline CDR1 LGHNA, CDR2 YSLEER. The V end was cut by 0 bases, the J end by 1 base, with 10 bases between. There are 16 residues in the CDR3. The CDR3 sequence: CASSQEAGPSYNEQFF. CDR3 in DNA: TGCGCCAGCAGCCAAGAAGCCGGGCCGTCCTACAATGAGCAGTTCTTC.

This clonotype was found a few times. The chain has TRBV7-2 and TRBJ1-1, with D perhaps matching TRBD1 (5 bases). This CDR3 is built from 14 residues. Trimming stripped 4 bases from V and 4 bases from J, with 13 bases between. In germline, CDR1 is SGHTA, CDR2 FQGNSA. The chain's CDR3 is CASSSQGMSTEAFF. The CDR3 DNA reads TGTGCCAGCAGCTCGCAGGGTATGAGCACTGAAGCTTTCTTT.

This clonotype came up a few times. The V and J genes are TRBV12-3 or TRBV12-4 and TRBJ2-5; 7 bases match TRBD1. The CDR3 spans 15 residues. After removal of 3 bases from V and 1 base from J, the junction contained 5 bases not matched to a gene. CDR3 in amino acids: CASSFRDSFQETQYF. CDR3 coding DNA: TGTGCCAGCAGTTTCCGGGACAGCTTCCAAGAGACCCAGTACTTC.

This clonotype was detected only a few times. The chain is built from TRBV30 and TRBJ1-2; D is uncertain. There are 14 residues in the CDR3. V was cut by 7 bases and J by 0 bases, with 15 bases left in between. Germline CDR1 and CDR2: GTSNPN and SVGIG (reference sequence). The CDR3 sequence: CASYSASANYGYTF. The CDR3 DNA sequence: TGTGCCTCGTATTCGGCATCAGCTAACTATGGCTACACCTTC.

The chain uses TRBV6-2 or TRBV6-3 and TRBJ2-1, with a tentative D call TRBD2 (6 bases). CDR3 length equals 15 residues. From germline, CDR1 is MNHEY and CDR2 SVGEGT. The V end was cut by 7 bases, the J end by 6 bases, with 19 bases between. The CDR3 spells CASTPKGGGVNEQFF. In DNA form, the CDR3 reads TGTGCCAGCACCCCCAAGGGAGGTGGGGTCAATGAGCAGTTCTTC.

The chain uses TRBV12-3 or TRBV12-4 and TRBJ2-6; D call uncertain. V was clipped by 5 bases and J by 0 bases, with 8 bases between them. The CDR3 covers 15 residues. CDR3 loop: CASSPGLSGANVLTF. CDR3 bases: TGTGCCAGCAGTCCCGGCCTCTCTGGGGCCAACGTCCTGACTTTC.

This clonotype was observed a few times. The chain joins TRBV11-2 to TRBJ2-5; D unresolved. V lost 5 bases to trimming and J lost 2 bases, with 6 bases between them. Germline V CDR1 and CDR2: SGHAT, FQNNGV. The CDR3 length is 12 residues. CDR3 loop: CASSVMQETQYF. CDR3 nucleotides: TGTGCCAGCAGCGTAATGCAAGAGACCCAGTACTTC.